The clone carrying this T cell receptor (beta chain) has just a few counts. What it recognizes is unknown. This CDR3 is also generated by other DNA sequences in the sample. Every isolated RNA sample was fully reverse transcribed, so sequencing captured expressed TCRB transcripts. Data came from immunoSEQ multiplex PCR; TCRdb stores just in-frame clones and leaves some out. Altogether 200,000 to 300,000 clones are present, around 21% being singletons, with the ten largest covering less than 0.035%. The data belong to a study of beta chain features in type 1 diabetes. Study-wide results and caveats: When cDNA is sequenced, cells with high TCR expression could be over-represented. Shortening that was moderate but significant affected the TCRB CDR3s of Type 1 diabetes patients in all four CD4+ subsets.

This TCR derives from a woman in her forties with type 1 diabetes. Sequences were obtained from naive CD4+ T cells from blood.

The CDR3 region has the DNA TGTGCCAGCAGCGTAGGAACGAGCTCCTACAATGAGCAGTTCTTC. Translation: CASSVGTSSYNEQFF. The rearrangement joins TRBV9 to TRBJ2-1; D gene ambiguous. The ends were cut back, 0 bases at V and 0 bases at J, with 7 bases in the middle. Per germline, CDR1 SGDLS and CDR2 YYNGEE. This CDR3 has 15 residues.